This TCR beta chain was captured by sequencing in a study of OX40 agonist ivuxolimab in advanced cancers. Study context: Participants averaged around 60 years of age (range roughly 23 to 79) and were 75% to 90% male. Prior checkpoint blockade (anti-PD-1, anti-PD-L1 or anti-CTLA-4) was permitted; approximately 44% had it.

In this sample, this clone turned up once. The antigen is unknown. Regarding the study as a whole: Clonal expansion was seen in CD4+ and CD8+ blood T cells by week 6 at 0.1 to 3.0 mg/kg.

Libraries were prepared by immunoSEQ multiplex PCR; TCRdb keeps only in-frame clonotypes and omits some of them. Of approximately 70,000 clones detected, over 75% appear once; the ten largest clones hold roughly 1%. This CDR3 spans 14 amino acids. V lost 5 bases to trimming and J lost 1 base, with 9 bases between them. CDR1 is SNHLY, CDR2 FYNNEI, per germline. Sample: CD4+ or CD8+ T cells sorted from blood, taken in a trial of the OX40 agonist ivuxolimab. The chain is built from TRBV2 and TRBJ1-3, with D unresolved. This sequence originates from an adult with an advanced solid tumor such as melanoma, head and neck, liver or kidney cancer. CDR3 nucleotide sequence: TGTGCCAGCAGTACTGGAAGGTCTGGAAACACCATATATTTT. It encodes CASSTGRSGNTIYF.